A single sample gave rise to the 26 T cell receptor beta chains below, sequenced in a study of cytomegalovirus exposure and HLA in healthy donors. The PCR employed 60 Vbeta primers together with 13 Jbeta primers. The table came from immunoSEQ multiplex PCR; TCRdb's copy has only in-frame clones and leaves some out. Found here are roughly 150,000 clones, around 73% of them singletons; the top ten hold under 1.5%. Sequencing used PBMCs. The receptors come from a male donor in good health and CMV-seronegative.

The chain is built from TRBV5-4 and TRBJ1-2; D is perhaps TRBD1 (5 bases). V was pared by 1 base and J by 7 bases, with 8 bases between. The germline V gene encodes CDR1 SGHNT and CDR2 YYREEE (reference sequence). CDR3 length: 12 amino acids. The CDR3 protein is CASSLWGGGYTF. In DNA, the CDR3 is TGTGCCAGCAGCTTGTGGGGGGGTGGCTACACCTTC.

The gene calls are TRBV5-5 and TRBJ1-2, with TRBD1 matching 9 bases. The CDR3 is 16 residues long. Per germline, CDR1 SGHKS and CDR2 YYEKEE (reference sequence). Trimming cost V 3 bases and J 0 bases; bases outside gene matches: 6. The DNA for the CDR3 is TGTGCCAGCAGCTCCGGGACAGGGATAGCTAACTATGGCTACACCTTC. Translation: CASSSGTGIANYGYTF.

This clone has just a few counts. The rearrangement links TRBV23-1 to TRBJ2-3; a weak D match, TRBD1 (5 bases). TRBV23-1 has ORF status, its function being uncertain. The CDR3 has 17 amino acids. V lost 4 bases and J 2 bases, leaving 19 bases between the germline ends. CDR3 in amino acids: CASSLGIRDHFTDTQYF. DNA for the CDR3: TGCGCCAGCAGTCTTGGGATCAGGGATCACTTCACAGATACGCAGTATTTT.

V gene TRBV4-1 combines with J gene TRBJ1-1; weak D call: TRBD1 (5 bases). Germline lookup yields CDR1 MGHRA and CDR2 YSYEKL. The CDR3 spans 17 residues. Trimming pared 0 bases from V and 5 bases from J, leaving 19 bases between. The CDR3 sequence is CASSQDWEAGKGTEAFF. CDR3 in DNA: TGCGCCAGCAGCCAAGATTGGGAGGCTGGGAAGGGGACTGAAGCTTTCTTT.

The chain employs TRBV9 and TRBJ1-1, with no clear D. V dropped 4 bases and J dropped 0 bases, with 13 bases sitting between them. The CDR3 has 15 amino acids. Germline V gene lookup returns CDR1 SGDLS and CDR2 YYNGEE. CDR3 protein: CASSLLAELNTEAFF. The DNA of the CDR3 is TGTGCCAGCAGCCTCTTGGCAGAACTGAACACTGAAGCTTTCTTT.

This chain links TRBV5-1 with TRBJ2-2; TRBD1 aligns across 8 bases. The CDR3 length is 16 residues. CDR1 is SGHRS and CDR2 is YFSETQ in the germline V gene. J lost 7 bases, V lost 4 bases, and 12 bases had no gene match. CDR3: CASSLQRQGRSGELFF. CDR3 sequence (DNA): TGCGCCAGCAGCCTCCAACGACAGGGGAGGAGCGGGGAGCTGTTTTTT.

This clone was recorded once. The chain joins TRBV18 to TRBJ1-1; D not resolved. Trimming stripped 6 bases from V and 3 bases from J, with 14 bases between. This CDR3 region has 14 residues. Germline CDR1 and CDR2: KGHSH and LQKENI. Written as DNA, the CDR3 is TGTGCCAGCTCTCCCGCCCCCGGGGACACTGAAGCTTTCTTT. It translates to CASSPAPGDTEAFF. Looking up the rest from reference TRBV18 and TRBJ1-1 gives the full variable domain: NAGVMQNPRHLVRRRGQEARLRCSPMKGHSHVYWYRQLPEEGLKFMVYLQKENIIDESGMPKERFSAEFPKEGPSILRIQQVVRGDSAAYFCASSPAPGDTEAFFGQGTRLTVV.

This chain uses TRBV19 with TRBJ1-1; TRBD1 agrees at 12 bases. Trimming cost V 5 bases and J 4 bases; bases outside gene matches: 8. The CDR3 has 16 amino acids. Germline V gives CDR1 LNHDA, CDR2 SQIVND (reference sequence). CDR3 protein: CASSVGTGGSTTEAFF. The CDR3 DNA is TGTGCCAGTAGTGTTGGGACAGGGGGCTCGACCACTGAAGCTTTCTTT. Variable domain in full (rest from reference TRBV19 and TRBJ1-1): DGGITQSPKYLFRKEGQNVTLSCEQNLNHDAMYWYRQDPGQGLRLIYYSQIVNDFQKGDIAEGYSVSREKKESFPLTVTSAQKNPTAFYLCASSVGTGGSTTEAFFGQGTRLTVV.

This clone was detected a few times. The chain joins TRBV4-2 to TRBJ1-1, with TRBD1 matching 7 bases. This CDR3 spans 14 amino acids. After removal of 7 bases from V and 1 base from J, the junction contained 6 bases not matched to a gene. Germline V gene data show CDR1 as LGHNA and CDR2 as YNFKEQ. The CDR3 loop reads CASTYGTANTEAFF. In nucleotides, the CDR3 is TGTGCCAGCACTTACGGGACAGCGAACACTGAAGCTTTCTTT.

The chain employs TRBV25-1 and TRBJ2-1; 7 bases map to TRBD2. The CDR3 covers 15 residues. Trimming cost V 8 bases and J 7 bases; bases outside gene matches: 14. Germline V gives CDR1 MGHDK, CDR2 SYGVNS. CDR3 protein: CASSSPNGRPNEQFF. The DNA of the CDR3 is TGTGCCAGCTCCTCCCCCAACGGGAGGCCGAATGAGCAGTTCTTC.

This rearrangement joins TRBV11-2 to TRBJ2-3, with 9 bases that match TRBD1. CDR3 size: 15 residues. Germline CDR1 reads SGHAT; CDR2 reads FQNNGV. After removal of 5 bases from V and 0 bases from J, the junction contained 3 bases not matched to a gene. The CDR3 protein is CASSTGTGSTDTQYF. The CDR3 DNA is TGTGCCAGCAGCACCGGGACAGGGAGCACAGATACGCAGTATTTT.

This chain links TRBV7-3 with TRBJ2-3; tentative D call: TRBD2 (7 bases). V gave up 5 bases and J gave up 2 bases, with 17 bases separating them. Germline V gene sequence: CDR1 SGHTA, CDR2 FQGTGA. The CDR3 covers 16 residues. The DNA for the CDR3 is TGTGCCAGCAGCCCCGTACAGGGAGGGGCCACAGATACGCAGTATTTT. The encoded protein is CASSPVQGGATDTQYF.

The genes are TRBV14 and TRBJ2-5, with 10 bases lining up with TRBD2. With V trimmed by 0 bases and J by 7 bases, 8 bases remained unmatched. Germline CDR1 is SGHDN and CDR2 is FVKESK. The CDR3 length is 16 residues. For the CDR3, the DNA is TGTGCCAGCAGCCAAGAAGGGCTAGCGGGGGACATGACCCAGTACTTC. Its protein is CASSQEGLAGDMTQYF.

In its sample, this clone was seen once. The rearrangement links TRBV7-9 to TRBJ2-1; D not certain. V was cut by 5 bases and J by 6 bases, with 8 bases left in between. The CDR3 covers 12 residues. From germline, CDR1 is SEHNR and CDR2 FQNEAQ (reference sequence). Here the CDR3 reads CASSNPSNEQFF. The DNA of the CDR3 is TGTGCCAGCAGCAATCCCTCCAATGAGCAGTTCTTC.

The chain is built from TRBV28 and TRBJ1-5; unclear D gene. This CDR3 contains 19 residues. Per germline, CDR1 MDHEN and CDR2 SYDVKM. The germline V and J ends were trimmed by 5 bases and 0 bases, with 23 bases remaining between them. The CDR3 loop is CASSPPRDPYENSNQPQHF. CDR3 DNA: TGTGCCAGCAGTCCCCCACGGGATCCCTACGAAAATAGCAATCAGCCCCAGCATTTT.

The chain has TRBV7-2 and TRBJ2-5, with 8 nucleotides matching TRBD2. V dropped 5 bases and J dropped 1; count of bases not matched to a gene: 3. Germline CDR1 reads SGHTA; CDR2 reads FQGNSA. The CDR3 runs 14 residues. Here the CDR3 reads CASSRGGAQETQYF. DNA for the CDR3: TGTGCCAGCAGCCGGGGGGGAGCCCAAGAGACCCAGTACTTC.

V gene TRBV30 combines with J gene TRBJ2-7, with TRBD1 matching 9 bases. V was pared by 4 bases and J by 5 bases, with 3 bases of the junction left unmatched. The CDR3 is 12 residues long. From germline, CDR1 is GTSNPN and CDR2 SVGIG (reference sequence). CDR3 loop: CAWKTGGDEQYF. Here the CDR3 DNA reads TGTGCCTGGAAGACAGGGGGGGACGAGCAGTACTTC.

Only one count was recorded for this clone. The chain recombines TRBV11-2 with TRBJ1-2; weak D call: TRBD1 (5 bases). This CDR3 comprises 15 residues. Looked up from germline, CDR1 is SGHAT and CDR2 is FQNNGV. Between the trimmed V and J ends, which lost 2 bases and 5 bases, there was a span of 15 bases. CDR3 region: CASSLWAGRGYGYTF. The CDR3 DNA follows: TGTGCCAGCAGCTTATGGGCAGGCCGGGGGTATGGCTACACCTTC.

V and J are TRBV19 and TRBJ1-5; 7 bases map to TRBD1. The trim removed 6 bases at V and 0 bases at J, leaving 5 bases unmatched. The CDR3 has 15 amino acids. Per the germline V gene, CDR1 is LNHDA and CDR2 is SQIVND (reference sequence). The DNA for the CDR3 is TGTGCCAGTAGCCGGGACAGCGCTAGCAATCAGCCCCAGCATTTT. Translating it yields CASSRDSASNQPQHF.

In DNA, the CDR3 is TGTGCCAGCTCACCACGAAACAGGGTTCCGCATAGCAATCAGCCCCAGCATTTT. Its protein product is CASSPRNRVPHSNQPQHF. The chain carries TRBV18 and TRBJ1-5, with D tentatively TRBD1 (6 bases). The CDR3 is 18 residues long. V was clipped by 1 base and J by 0 bases, with 16 bases between them. CDR1 and CDR2 from the germline V gene are KGHSH and LQKENI.

V usage is TRBV20-1 and J usage is TRBJ2-1, with 7 bases lining up with TRBD2. Looked up from germline, CDR1 is DFQATT and CDR2 is SNEGSKA (reference sequence). Germline trimming cut 3 bases from V and 8 bases from J; bases unmatched to any gene: 1. The CDR3 has 11 amino acids. For the CDR3, the DNA is TGCAGTGCTAGTCGGGGGGATGAGCAGTTCTTC. Its protein is CSASRGDEQFF.

For the CDR3, the DNA is TGTGCCAGCAGCTTAGCAGCGGGCCTAAGCACAGATACGCAGTATTTT. It yields the protein CASSLAAGLSTDTQYF. This chain joins TRBV7-2 and TRBJ2-3; TRBD2 is a possible D gene (6 bases). CDR1 is SGHTA, CDR2 FQGNSA, per germline. V shed 0 bases and J shed 0 bases, with 10 bases lying between them. The CDR3 consists of 16 residues.

The chain couples TRBV5-1 to TRBJ2-1, with D possibly matching TRBD2 (5 bases). V lost 9 bases to trimming and J lost 8 bases, with 18 bases between them. This CDR3 region has 13 residues. CDR1 SGHRS and CDR2 YFSETQ come from the germline V gene. The CDR3: CATSINGKDEQFF. DNA for the CDR3: TGCGCCACGTCCATAAACGGGAAGGATGAGCAGTTCTTC.

This clone was seen a few times. The chain employs TRBV7-2 and TRBJ2-1, with TRBD1 as a possible D gene (6 bases). Germline-derived CDR1 and CDR2 are SGHTA and FQGNSA. The V end lost 6 bases, the J end lost 8 bases, and 11 bases lay between the germline ends. The CDR3 runs 12 residues. CDR3 protein: CASRPQGHEQFF. The CDR3 DNA follows: TGTGCCAGCAGACCCCAGGGGCATGAGCAGTTCTTC.

V usage is TRBV5-1 and J usage is TRBJ1-5; D not resolved. The CDR3 runs 14 residues. Trimming left V 4 bases short and J 0 bases short, with 8 bases between. Germline V gene sequence: CDR1 SGHRS, CDR2 YFSETQ. The CDR3 nucleotides are TGCGCCAGCAGCGCCGGGGATAGCAATCAGCCCCAGCATTTT. Protein: CASSAGDSNQPQHF.

This chain joins TRBV28 and TRBJ2-7; 8 bases are a match to TRBD2. V trimming: 4 bases; J trimming: 3 bases; junction bases outside the gene matches: 8. CDR1 and CDR2 (germline): MDHEN, SYDVKM. CDR3 size: 15 residues. CDR3 nucleotides: TGTGCCAGCAGTTCTCCCGGGACTAGGGACTACGAGCAGTACTTC. Its protein is CASSSPGTRDYEQYF.